The rows below give T cell receptor beta chains drawn from one sample of a study of blood T cell repertoires in COVID-19. Generated by immunoSEQ multiplex PCR, the TCRdb table keeps only in-frame clones and is missing some. The sample holds some 300,000 clones, roughly 87% seen once. The sample consisted of PBMCs or T cells enriched from blood (not recorded which). The receptors were gathered from a woman in her twenties or thirties who had recovered from COVID-19. CDR3s include the opening cysteine and the closing phenylalanine or tryptophan. The D gene is left open where the match is weak. Clone size is not always given. Where it is, it says once, few, many or a class for expanded clones.

v_gene	abundance	d_gene	j_gene	CDR3aa	CDR3nt
TRBV7-9	once	NA	TRBJ1-6	CASSSQVPLHF	TGTGCCAGCAGCTCTCAGGTACCCCTCCACTTT
TRBV6-2/TRBV6-3	NA	TRBD1	TRBJ1-6	CASSYWGQHNSPLHF	TGTGCCAGCAGTTACTGGGGACAGCATAATTCACCCCTCCACTTT
TRBV5-4	NA	TRBD2	TRBJ2-3	CASGIAGGTDTQYF	TGTGCCAGCGGAATAGCGGGAGGCACAGATACGCAGTATTTT
TRBV28	NA	TRBD1	TRBJ1-1	CASRTDRGTEAFF	TGTGCCAGCAGGACGGACAGGGGCACTGAAGCTTTCTTT
TRBV27	NA	NA	TRBJ1-4	CASSPRGGAATNEKLFF	TGTGCCAGCAGTCCGAGAGGGGGGGCGGCAACTAATGAAAAACTGTTTTTT
TRBV5-1	NA	NA	TRBJ2-7	CASSLDWTDSYEQYF	TGCGCCAGCAGCTTGGACTGGACAGACTCCTACGAGCAGTACTTC
TRBV7-9	NA	NA	TRBJ1-5	CASSLSGGRDSNQPQHF	TGTGCCAGCAGCTTATCGGGTGGCAGGGATAGCAATCAGCCCCAGCATTTT
TRBV2	NA	NA	TRBJ2-7	CASSATPSYEQYF	TGTGCCAGCAGTGCGACACCTTCCTACGAGCAGTACTTC
TRBV27	NA	NA	TRBJ1-1	CASSPLTGAMNTEAFF	TGTGCCAGCAGTCCGCTGACAGGCGCCATGAACACTGAAGCTTTCTTT
TRBV27	NA	NA	TRBJ2-3	CASSPGADTQYF	TGTGCCAGCAGCCCGGGGGCAGATACGCAGTATTTT
TRBV20-1	once	NA	TRBJ2-4	CSASQLVKNIQYF	TGCAGTGCTAGTCAGCTAGTCAAAAACATTCAGTACTTC
TRBV27	NA	NA	TRBJ2-6	CASSSLGSGANVLTF	TGTGCCAGCAGTTCCCTAGGCTCTGGGGCCAACGTCCTGACTTTC
TRBV15	NA	TRBD1	TRBJ1-5	CATSRGQGARGNQPQHF	TGTGCCACCAGCAGGGGACAGGGGGCGAGGGGCAATCAGCCCCAGCATTTT
TRBV18	NA	TRBD2	TRBJ2-7	CASSPLGGSTYEQYF	TGTGCCAGCTCGCCCCTGGGGGGGTCCACCTACGAGCAGTACTTC
TRBV3-1/TRBV3-2	NA	NA	TRBJ1-3	CASSREGNTIYF	TGTGCCAGCAGCCGCGAAGGAAACACCATATATTTT
TRBV30	NA	TRBD2	TRBJ2-7	CAWSTGPTSGRVNEQYF	TGTGCCTGGAGCACCGGGCCGACTAGCGGGAGAGTAAACGAGCAGTACTTC
TRBV3-1/TRBV3-2	NA	NA	TRBJ1-5	CASSQAAGTNQPQHF	TGTGCCAGCAGCCAAGCTGCAGGAACCAATCAGCCCCAGCATTTT
TRBV9	NA	NA	TRBJ2-5	CASSVGGLQETQYF	TGTGCCAGCAGCGTAGGGGGGCTCCAAGAGACCCAGTACTTC
TRBV9	NA	NA	TRBJ2-1	CASSVSASLNEQFF	TGTGCCAGCAGCGTTAGCGCTTCCCTAAATGAGCAGTTCTTC
TRBV6-2/TRBV6-3	NA	NA	TRBJ1-2	CASSYLREYTF	TGTGCCAGCAGTTACCTACGAGAATACACCTTC
TRBV7-2	NA	NA	TRBJ2-2	CASSLRGPPGELFF	TGTGCCAGCAGCTTAAGGGGTCCCCCGGGGGAGCTGTTTTTT
TRBV6-1	NA	NA	TRBJ2-7	CASSESPGDIYEQYF	TGTGCCAGCAGTGAGAGCCCAGGGGATATATACGAGCAGTACTTC
TRBV9	NA	NA	TRBJ2-1	CASSVRVGGQSSYNEQFF	TGTGCCAGCAGCGTAAGGGTAGGAGGGCAGAGCTCCTACAATGAGCAGTTCTTC